This T cell receptor beta chain came from a study of T cell responses to AZD1222 COVID-19 vaccine. Study-wide points: Seropositive AZD1222 recipients at baseline numbered only five or six.

The protocol was immunoSEQ multiplex PCR, while the TCRdb copy is restricted to in-frame clones and leaves out a portion. In the table there are 200,000 to 250,000 clones, about 92% of which are singletons. About this clone itself: Its antigen is not identified.

CDR3 length: 13 residues. From germline, CDR1 is SGHNT and CDR2 YYREEE (reference sequence). With 7 bases removed from V and 4 bases from J, the gap between germline ends came to 14 bases. The sequence was collected from an adult in good health. The specimen was peripheral blood, collected on day 0 of MenACWY control vaccination. The chain uses TRBV5-4 and TRBJ1-2; weak D call: TRBD1 (5 bases). This CDR3 is CASRSMGPYGYTF. In DNA form, the CDR3 reads TGTGCCAGCCGCTCGATGGGACCCTATGGCTACACCTTC.